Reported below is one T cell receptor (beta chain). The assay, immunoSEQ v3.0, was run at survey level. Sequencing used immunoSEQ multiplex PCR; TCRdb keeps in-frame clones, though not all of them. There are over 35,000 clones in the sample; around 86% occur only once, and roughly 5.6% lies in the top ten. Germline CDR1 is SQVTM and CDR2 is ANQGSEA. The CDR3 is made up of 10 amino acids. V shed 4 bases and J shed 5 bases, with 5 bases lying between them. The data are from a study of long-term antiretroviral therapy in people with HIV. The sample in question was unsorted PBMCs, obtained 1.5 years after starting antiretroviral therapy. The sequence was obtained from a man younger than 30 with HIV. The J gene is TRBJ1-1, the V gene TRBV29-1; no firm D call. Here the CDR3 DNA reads TGCAGCGTTGCGGGGACTGAAGCTTTCTTT. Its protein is CSVAGTEAFF.